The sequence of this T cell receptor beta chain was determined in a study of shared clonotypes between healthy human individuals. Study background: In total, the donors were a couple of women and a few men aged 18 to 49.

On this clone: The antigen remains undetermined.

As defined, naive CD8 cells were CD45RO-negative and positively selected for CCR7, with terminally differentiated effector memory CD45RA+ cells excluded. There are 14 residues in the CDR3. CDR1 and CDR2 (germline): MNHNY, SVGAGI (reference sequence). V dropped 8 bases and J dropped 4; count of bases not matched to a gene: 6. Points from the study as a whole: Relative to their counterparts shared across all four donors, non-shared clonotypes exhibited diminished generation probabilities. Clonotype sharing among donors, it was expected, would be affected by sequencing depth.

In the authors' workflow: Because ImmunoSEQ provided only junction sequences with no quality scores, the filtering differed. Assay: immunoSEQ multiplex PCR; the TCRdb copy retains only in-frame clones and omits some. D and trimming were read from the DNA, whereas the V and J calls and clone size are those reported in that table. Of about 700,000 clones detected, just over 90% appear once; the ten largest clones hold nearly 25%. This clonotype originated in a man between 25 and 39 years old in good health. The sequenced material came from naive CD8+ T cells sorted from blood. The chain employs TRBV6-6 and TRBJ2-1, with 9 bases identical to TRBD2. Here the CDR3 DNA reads TGTGCCAGCGTCGGGACTAGCTTTTACAATGAGCAGTTCTTC. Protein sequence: CASVGTSFYNEQFF.